This TCR beta chain stems from a study of Graves' ophthalmopathy and Graves' hyperthyroidism. Study-level findings and limits: Also, most clonotypes expanded in the thyroid above 0.001 frequency appeared in blood.

As the template, RNA transcripts were used to amplify TCR beta CDR3 regions. An initial RT-PCR round employing HTBI primers preceded a second-round multiplex PCR. TCRdb re-analysed the multiplex PCR reads in MiXCR, keeping a single row per CDR3 protein. This sample yields around 170,000 distinct CDR3 sequences, of which roughly 37% are seen a single time; roughly 5.2% belongs to the top ten. In its sample, this clonotype was seen a few times. Antigen: not known. Germline V gene data show CDR1 as MNHNS and CDR2 as SASEGT. Trimming cost V 1 base and J 1 base, with 10 bases left between them. This CDR3 spans 15 amino acids.

J is TRBJ2-5 and V is TRBV6-1, with no clear D. The sequence came from a woman aged 40-49 years with Graves' ophthalmopathy. The sample was peripheral blood. CDR3 amino acids: CASSEDPISQETQYF. The CDR3 DNA follows: TGTGCCAGCAGTGAAGACCCAATATCCCAAGAGACCCAGTACTTC.